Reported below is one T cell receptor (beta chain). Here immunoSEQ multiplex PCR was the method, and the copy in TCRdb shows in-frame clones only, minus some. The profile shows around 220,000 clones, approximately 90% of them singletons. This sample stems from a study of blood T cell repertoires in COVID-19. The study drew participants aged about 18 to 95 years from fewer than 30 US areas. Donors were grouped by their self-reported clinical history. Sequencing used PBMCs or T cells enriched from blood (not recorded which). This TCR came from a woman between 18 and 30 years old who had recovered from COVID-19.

CDR3 DNA sequence: TGTGCCATCAGTGCCGCGGGGGATCAGCCCCAGCATTTT. Protein sequence: CAISAAGDQPQHF. The chain links TRBV10-3 to TRBJ1-5; D is perhaps TRBD1 (5 bases). CDR3 length equals 13 residues. V lost 4 bases, J lost 5 bases, and 9 bases lay in between. CDR1 is ENHRY and CDR2 is SYGVKD in the germline V gene.